A single sample is the source of the 14 T cell receptor beta chains below, sequenced in a study of shared clonotypes between healthy human individuals. Some clones are missing from TCRdb's copy, which holds only in-frame ones; the method was immunoSEQ multiplex PCR. The data contain about 1,800,000 clones, about 95% of them seen just once; the ten biggest clones take up more than 0.9%. Terminally differentiated effector memory CD45RA+ cells were excluded by CCR7 positive selection of CD45RO-negative cells. The sequencing sample was made of naive CD8+ T cells sorted from blood. These TCRs come from a man between 18 and 29 years old in good health.

The chain uses TRBV20-1 and TRBJ1-1; no firm D call. CDR1 and CDR2 from the germline V gene are DFQATT and SNEGSKA (reference sequence). Trimming stripped 2 bases from V and 4 bases from J, with 5 bases between. The CDR3 contains 11 residues. CDR3 loop: CSARMVTEAFF. The CDR3 DNA reads as TGCAGTGCTAGAATGGTCACTGAAGCTTTCTTT.

The CDR3 region has the DNA TGTGCCAGCAGACCCCACGGACTAGGTGGGGACGAGCAGTACTTC. Its protein is CASRPHGLGGDEQYF. This rearrangement joins TRBV27 to TRBJ2-7, with 7 positions matching TRBD2. The CDR3 sequence is 15 residues long. Germline CDR1 MNHEY, CDR2 SMNVEV (reference sequence). The trim removed 6 bases at V and 5 bases at J, leaving 13 bases unmatched.

This clone came up once. CDR3 DNA: TGCGCCAGCAGTCTCCAGGGGGCTAACTATGGCTACACCTTC. Translated, it gives CASSLQGANYGYTF. The V gene is TRBV23-1, the J gene TRBJ1-2; TRBD1 matches at 7 bases. TRBV23-1 is an ORF; its function is uncertain. The CDR3 is 14 residues long. V lost 4 bases, J lost 0 bases, and 2 bases stayed unmatched.

The chain combines TRBV30 with TRBJ2-2, with D uncertain. The germline V gene has CDR1 GTSNPN and CDR2 SVGIG (reference sequence). This CDR3 comprises 13 residues. V was clipped by 0 bases and J by 8 bases, with 10 bases between them. The CDR3 bases are TGTGCCTGGAGTGTAACTATTGGGGGGGAGCTGTTTTTT. Translating it yields CAWSVTIGGELFF.

The chain links TRBV6-5 to TRBJ1-1; 8 bases match TRBD1. Germline V gives CDR1 MNHEY, CDR2 SVGAGI. The CDR3 contains 12 residues. Trimming at V came to 2 bases and at J to 8 bases, leaving 1 base not matched to a gene. For the CDR3, the DNA is TGTGCCAGCAGTTACGGGGACAGGGAAGCTTTCTTT. Amino acid sequence: CASSYGDREAFF.

In the case of this clone: Other DNA sequences in the same sample also yield this CDR3. The chain is built from TRBV27 and TRBJ2-5, with D unclear. Germline-derived CDR1 and CDR2 are MNHEY and SMNVEV (reference sequence). V was pared by 2 bases and J by 1 base, with 8 bases between. CDR3 length equals 14 residues. The DNA of the CDR3 is TGTGCCAGCAGTTTACTGGGGTTCCAAGAGACCCAGTACTTC. Its protein product is CASSLLGFQETQYF.

CDR3 DNA: TGTGCCAGCAGCCAAGAGGGCCGCCCTACGCAGTATTTT. Protein: CASSQEGRPTQYF. The chain employs TRBV4-2 and TRBJ2-3; no clear D gene. Germline CDR1 LGHNA, CDR2 YNFKEQ. The CDR3 loop spans 13 amino acids. V was shortened by 0 bases and J by 8 bases, with 9 bases between the two germline ends.

This chain connects TRBV9 to TRBJ1-5; D unresolved. From germline, CDR1 is SGDLS and CDR2 YYNGEE. V dropped 3 bases and J dropped 6 bases, with 13 bases sitting between them. This CDR3 comprises 14 residues. CDR3 amino acids: CASSAHAGVQPQHF. The DNA for the CDR3 is TGTGCCAGCAGCGCTCATGCCGGGGTTCAGCCCCAGCATTTT.

The rearrangement links TRBV7-9 to TRBJ1-1; a possible D gene is TRBD1 (5 bases). V was trimmed by 3 bases and J by 0 bases, leaving 8 bases between them. The CDR3 is made up of 14 amino acids. The germline gives CDR1 SEHNR, CDR2 FQNEAQ (reference sequence). The CDR3: CASSLGDLNTEAFF. In nucleotides, the CDR3 is TGTGCCAGCAGCTTGGGGGACCTGAACACTGAAGCTTTCTTT. The whole variable domain, filled in from reference TRBV7-9 and TRBJ1-1, reads DTGVSQNPRHKITKRGQNVTFRCDPISEHNRLYWYRQTLGQGPEFLTYFQNEAQLEKSRLLSDRFSAERPKGSFSTLEIQRTEQGDSAMYLCASSLGDLNTEAFFGQGTRLTVV.

The chain couples TRBV5-1 to TRBJ2-5, with TRBD2 matching over 14 bases. The germline gives CDR1 SGHRS, CDR2 YFSETQ. The CDR3 consists of 16 residues. V lost 4 bases to trimming and J lost 4 bases; unmatched junction nucleotides: 6. The CDR3 loop is CASSPGTSGSGETQYF. Written as DNA, the CDR3 is TGCGCCAGCAGCCCAGGGACTAGCGGGAGTGGAGAGACCCAGTACTTC.

DNA of the CDR3: TGTGCCAGCTCACCTTCTCCGGGACAGGGGACTTCCGAGCAGTACTTC. Protein: CASSPSPGQGTSEQYF. The V gene is TRBV18, the J gene TRBJ2-7, with 10 nucleotides matching TRBD1. The CDR3 is 16 residues long. Per the germline V gene, CDR1 is KGHSH and CDR2 is LQKENI. J lost 6 bases, V lost 3 bases, and 11 bases had no gene match.

Concerning this clone: Additional DNA sequences in this sample encode the identical CDR3. The genes are TRBV9 and TRBJ1-1, with D uncertain. V gave up 0 bases and J gave up 5 bases, with 8 bases separating them. The germline gives CDR1 SGDLS, CDR2 YYNGEE. The CDR3 consists of 13 residues. The CDR3 bases are TGTGCCAGCAGCGTAGGTGCCGGGACTGAAGCTTTCTTT. It translates to CASSVGAGTEAFF.

Here the CDR3 reads CASSWGLAGFTDTQYF. CDR3 bases: TGTGCCAGCAGCTGGGGACTAGCGGGTTTCACAGATACGCAGTATTTT. V and J are TRBV27 and TRBJ2-3, with 12 bases aligning to TRBD2. J lost 2 bases, V lost 6 bases, and 6 bases had no gene match. The CDR3 is made up of 16 amino acids. Looked up from germline, CDR1 is MNHEY and CDR2 is SMNVEV (reference sequence).

The chain joins TRBV18 to TRBJ1-1; a possible D gene is TRBD1 (5 bases). Trimming removed 2 bases from V and 4 bases from J, with 11 bases in between. Looked up from germline, CDR1 is KGHSH and CDR2 is LQKENI. The CDR3 contains 14 residues. Written as DNA, the CDR3 is TGTGCCAGCTCACCATGGGGGGGAGGCACTGAAGCTTTCTTT. It translates to CASSPWGGGTEAFF.